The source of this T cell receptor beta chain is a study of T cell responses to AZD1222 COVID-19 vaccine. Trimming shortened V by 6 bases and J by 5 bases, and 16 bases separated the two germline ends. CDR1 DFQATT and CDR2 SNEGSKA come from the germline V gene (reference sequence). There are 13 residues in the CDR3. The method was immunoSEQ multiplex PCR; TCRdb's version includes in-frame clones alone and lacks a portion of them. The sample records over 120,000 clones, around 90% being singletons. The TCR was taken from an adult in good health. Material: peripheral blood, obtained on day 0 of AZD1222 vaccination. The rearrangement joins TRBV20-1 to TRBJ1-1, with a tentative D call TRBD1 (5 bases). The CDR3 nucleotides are TGCAGTGCCAGTGGGGGGGGGACGACTGAAGCTTTCTTT. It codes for CSASGGGTTEAFF.